The 27 T cell receptor beta chains below all came from one sample that was sequenced in a study of OX40 agonist ivuxolimab in advanced cancers. Assay used: immunoSEQ multiplex PCR; TCRdb lists only in-frame clones, some missing. The sample carries more than 85,000 clones, less than 95% recorded once. The sample was CD4+ or CD8+ T cells sorted from blood, taken in a trial of the OX40 agonist ivuxolimab. Receptor source: an adult with an advanced solid tumor such as melanoma, head and neck, liver or kidney cancer.

The chain carries TRBV7-9 and TRBJ2-7; 10 positions match TRBD1. CDR1 is SEHNR and CDR2 is FQNEAQ in the germline V gene (reference sequence). V lost 5 bases and J lost 5; bases outside the gene matches: 6. CDR3 length equals 14 residues. The CDR3 region has the DNA TGTGCCAGCAGCCGGGGACAGGGGAGCCACGAGCAGTACTTC. It translates to CASSRGQGSHEQYF.

Only a few counts were recorded for this clone. The J gene is TRBJ1-1, the V gene TRBV18; D gene ambiguous. CDR1 KGHSH and CDR2 LQKENI come from the germline V gene. There are 13 residues in the CDR3. The V end lost 7 bases, the J end lost 1 base, and 10 bases lay between the germline ends. In DNA, the CDR3 is TGTGCCAGCTTGTCGACAAGGAACACTGAAGCTTTCTTT. It encodes CASLSTRNTEAFF.

The gene calls are TRBV10-1 and TRBJ1-2, with D maybe TRBD1 (6 bases). The CDR3 length is 13 residues. Between the trimmed V and J ends, which lost 4 bases and 3 bases, there was a span of 9 bases. Germline V gives CDR1 WNHNN, CDR2 SYGVQD (reference sequence). The CDR3: CASSVGADYGYTF. The CDR3 DNA is TGCGCCAGCAGTGTGGGGGCCGACTATGGCTACACCTTC.

J is TRBJ1-3 and V is TRBV10-3; no clear D. CDR3 length: 15 residues. V dropped 2 bases and J dropped 1 base, with 9 bases sitting between them. CDR1 ENHRY and CDR2 SYGVKD come from the germline V gene. CDR3 sequence: CAISERQGSGNTIYF. The CDR3 DNA sequence: TGTGCCATCAGTGAGAGACAAGGGTCTGGAAACACCATATATTTT.

This clone was counted a single time. The chain recombines TRBV30 with TRBJ1-1; D not resolved. Per germline, CDR1 GTSNPN and CDR2 SVGIG (reference sequence). Trimming shortened V by 0 bases and J by 1 base, and 9 bases separated the two germline ends. This CDR3 has 14 residues. The CDR3, as DNA: TGTGCCTGGAGTGTACCGCCGAGGAACACTGAAGCTTTCTTT. It translates to CAWSVPPRNTEAFF.

The rearrangement links TRBV21-1 to TRBJ1-5. TRBV21-1 is recorded as a pseudogene. The CDR3 is 18 residues long. DNA of the CDR3: TGTGCCAGCAGCAAAACGGAGGGAATAGGGAAGCGCAATCAGCCCCAGCATTTT. Protein product: CASSKTEGIGKRNQPQHF.

This chain joins TRBV28 and TRBJ2-1; TRBD2 matches 7 bases. Germline trimming cut 4 bases from V and 6 bases from J; bases unmatched to any gene: 9. Germline CDR1 and CDR2: MDHEN and SYDVKM. This CDR3 has 15 residues. For the CDR3, the DNA is TGTGCCAGCAGTTCAGGACTAGGCTTACGCAATGAGCAGTTCTTC. Translation: CASSSGLGLRNEQFF.

The chain recombines TRBV11-3 with TRBJ2-1; possibly TRBD2 for D (6 bases). Trimming took off 1 base at V and 1 base at J, with 14 bases between the two ends. Germline CDR1 reads SGHNT; CDR2 reads YENEEA. The CDR3 has 17 residues. CDR3 sequence reads: CASSLGLGRMSYNEQFF. In nucleotides, the CDR3 is TGTGCCAGCAGCTTAGGTCTCGGGAGAATGTCCTACAATGAGCAGTTCTTC.

This chain joins TRBV5-4 and TRBJ1-2, with a possible D match to TRBD1 (5 bases). Looked up from germline, CDR1 is SGHNT and CDR2 is YYREEE (reference sequence). The CDR3 is 13 amino acids. V lost 3 bases and J 8 bases, leaving 14 bases between the germline ends. The CDR3 nucleotides read TGTGCCAGCAGCTGGGACCCAGTAGGAGGCTACACCTTC. Its protein is CASSWDPVGGYTF.

This chain connects TRBV28 to TRBJ2-7; 10 nucleotides line up with TRBD2. The V segment lost 8 bases and the J segment 2 bases; nucleotides outside the gene matches: 12. The CDR3 spans 16 residues. Germline CDR1 reads MDHEN; CDR2 reads SYDVKM. CDR3 amino acids: CASVQEGLARTYEQYF. The DNA for the CDR3 is TGTGCCAGCGTGCAGGAGGGACTAGCGCGTACCTACGAGCAGTACTTC.

The chain has TRBV6-5 and TRBJ2-1, with TRBD1 matching 9 bases. The trim removed 8 bases at V and 9 bases at J, leaving 14 bases unmatched. Germline CDR1 is MNHEY and CDR2 is SVGAGI. CDR3 length equals 15 residues. The CDR3 bases are TGTGCCAGCCGGGTATCCGGGACAGGGACGGCTGAGCAGTTCTTC. Amino acid sequence: CASRVSGTGTAEQFF.

The genes are TRBV28 and TRBJ2-7; weak D call: TRBD2 (5 bases). The CDR3 spans 15 residues. Germline V gene lookup returns CDR1 MDHEN and CDR2 SYDVKM. Trimming left V 2 bases short and J 0 bases short, with 11 bases between. The CDR3 nucleotides read TGTGCCAGCAGTTTAGACCGGAGGAGCTCCTACGAGCAGTACTTC. Its translation is CASSLDRRSSYEQYF. Looking up the rest from reference TRBV28 and TRBJ2-7 gives the full variable domain: DVKVTQSSRYLVKRTGEKVFLECVQDMDHENMFWYRQDPGLGLRLIYFSYDVKMKEKGDIPEGYSVSREKKERFSLILESASTNQTSMYLCASSLDRRSSYEQYFGPGTRLTVT.

The chain is built from TRBV7-8 and TRBJ1-5, with D maybe TRBD1 (5 bases). This CDR3 is built from 17 residues. CDR1 is SGHVS and CDR2 is FQNEAQ in the germline V gene. The V gene lost 1 base and the J gene lost 1 base, with 14 bases spanning the gap. The CDR3 region has the DNA TGTGCCAGCAGCTTAGTCCCGGCGGACAAGAGCAATCAGCCCCAGCATTTT. Translation gives CASSLVPADKSNQPQHF.

The gene calls are TRBV6-1 and TRBJ1-6; possible D gene TRBD1, 5 bases. The ends were cut back, 2 bases at V and 5 bases at J, with 10 bases in the middle. This CDR3 is 15 amino acids long. The germline gives CDR1 MNHNS, CDR2 SASEGT. CDR3 loop: CASSELEGNNSPLHF. As DNA, the CDR3 is TGTGCCAGCAGTGAACTTGAGGGGAATAATTCACCCCTCCACTTT.

The chain employs TRBV27 and TRBJ2-2; D gene uncertain. The germline V gene encodes CDR1 MNHEY and CDR2 SMNVEV (reference sequence). Trimming stripped 4 bases from V and 0 bases from J, with 9 bases between. The length of the CDR3 is 15 residues. The CDR3 region has the DNA TGTGCCAGCAGTTCGTACAGTTCGAACACCGGGGAGCTGTTTTTT. Translating gives CASSSYSSNTGELFF.

DNA for the CDR3: TGTGCCAGCAGTCGCCTAACGGATGATGGCTACACCTTC. Translating it yields CASSRLTDDGYTF. The V gene is TRBV6-1, the J gene TRBJ1-2, with unresolved D. CDR1 and CDR2 (germline): MNHNS, SASEGT. V was shortened by 5 bases and J by 6 bases, with 13 bases between the two germline ends. The CDR3 has 13 residues.

In nucleotides, the CDR3 is TGTGCCAGCAGCTTCGATATGGGAGTACGGGAGCTGTTTTTT. Protein sequence: CASSFDMGVRELFF. V and J are TRBV7-2 and TRBJ2-2; the D gene is possibly TRBD2 (5 bases). There are 14 residues in the CDR3. The germline CDR1 and CDR2 sequences are SGHTA and FQGNSA. Deletions cut 3 bases from V and 9 bases from J, with 14 bases between.

The gene calls are TRBV19 and TRBJ2-7; TRBD2 might be the D (6 bases). Trimming took 5 bases from V and 3 from J, leaving 14 bases between them. The CDR3 loop spans 14 amino acids. Per the germline V gene, CDR1 is LNHDA and CDR2 is SQIVND (reference sequence). The CDR3 here is CASSLASGYYEQYF. The CDR3 coding sequence is TGTGCCAGTAGTCTGGCAAGCGGGTACTACGAGCAGTACTTC.

This CDR3 is CASSRLSGRDSRRGYEQYF. As DNA, the CDR3 is TGCGCCAGCAGTAGGTTAAGCGGGAGGGATTCACGACGGGGCTACGAGCAGTACTTC. The chain couples TRBV10-1 to TRBJ2-7; 10 bases align to TRBD2. Trimming took 5 bases from V and 3 from J; bases not matched to a gene: 19. CDR1 and CDR2 (germline): WNHNN, SYGVQD (reference sequence). The CDR3 sequence is 19 residues long.

The rearrangement links TRBV19 to TRBJ2-3, with TRBD2 matching over 10 bases. The V segment lost 7 bases and the J segment 3 bases; nucleotides outside the gene matches: 4. There are 14 residues in the CDR3. Germline CDR1 is LNHDA and CDR2 is SQIVND (reference sequence). DNA for the CDR3: TGTGCCAGTACCCTGACTAGCGGGACAGATACGCAGTATTTT. Translation: CASTLTSGTDTQYF.

The gene calls are TRBV5-1 and TRBJ2-7; 7 nucleotides line up with TRBD2. The length of the CDR3 is 15 residues. V was pared by 2 bases and J by 0 bases, with 5 bases of the junction left unmatched. CDR1 and CDR2 from the germline V gene are SGHRS and YFSETQ. The CDR3 spells CASSLPGGSSYEQYF. The DNA for the CDR3 is TGCGCCAGCAGCTTACCCGGCGGGAGCTCCTACGAGCAGTACTTC.

The chain joins TRBV30 to TRBJ2-3, with no clear D. CDR1 GTSNPN and CDR2 SVGIG come from the germline V gene (reference sequence). The length of the CDR3 is 14 residues. V was clipped by 0 bases and J by 3 bases, with 10 bases between them. The CDR3 coding sequence is TGTGCCTGGAGTGTAGTCCTAGTGACAGATACGCAGTATTTT. Its protein product is CAWSVVLVTDTQYF. The full variable domain, rest sourced from reference TRBV30 and TRBJ2-3, is SQTIHQWPATLVQPVGSPLSLECTVEGTSNPNLYWYRQAAGRGLQLLFYSVGIGQISSEVPQNLSASRPQDRQFILSSKKLLLSDSGFYLCAWSVVLVTDTQYFGPGTRLTVL.

The table lists this clone with a count of one. The J gene is TRBJ1-6, the V gene TRBV7-6; 8 bases are shared with TRBD1. V shed 5 bases and J 8 bases; nucleotides not matched to a gene: 8. This CDR3 region has 15 residues. Germline values: CDR1 SGHVS, CDR2 FNYEAQ. The CDR3 is CASSNGQGSYSPLHF. For the CDR3, the DNA is TGTGCCAGCAGCAATGGACAGGGTAGTTATTCACCCCTCCACTTT. The complete variable domain, with remaining parts taken from reference TRBV7-6 and TRBJ1-6, reads GAGVSQSPRYKVTKRGQDVALRCDPISGHVSLYWYRQALGQGPEFLTYFNYEAQQDKSGLPNDRFSAERPEGSISTLTIQRTEQRDSAMYRCASSNGQGSYSPLHFGNGTRLTVT.

The V call is TRBV4-2, the J call TRBJ2-1; perhaps TRBD2 as D (5 bases). The ends were cut back, 2 bases at V and 7 bases at J, with 12 bases in the middle. Per germline, CDR1 LGHNA and CDR2 YNFKEQ. The length of the CDR3 is 14 residues. The CDR3 protein is CASSQYLLGNEQFF. The CDR3 DNA sequence: TGTGCCAGCAGCCAATATTTACTAGGGAATGAGCAGTTCTTC.

The gene calls are TRBV28 and TRBJ2-4, with TRBD2 identical over 9 bases. The CDR3 extends over 18 amino acids. From germline, CDR1 is MDHEN and CDR2 SYDVKM. V shed 1 base and J 2 bases; nucleotides not matched to a gene: 9. CDR3 bases: TGTGCCAGCAGTTTATTTGGTAGCGGGAGTAGTACCAAAAACATTCAGTACTTC. Protein product: CASSLFGSGSSTKNIQYF.

This chain connects TRBV7-2 to TRBJ2-7; 9 bases match TRBD2. Germline values: CDR1 SGHTA, CDR2 FQGNSA. V shed 3 bases, J shed 4 bases, and the junction held 7 bases outside the gene matches. The CDR3 totals 15 residues. CDR3 in DNA: TGTGCCAGCAGCTTTTATCCTAGCGGGGAATACGAGCAGTACTTC. Translated: CASSFYPSGEYEQYF. Based on the CDR3 plus reference TRBV7-2 and TRBJ2-7, the full variable domain is GAGVSQSPSNKVTEKGKDVELRCDPISGHTALYWYRQSLGQGLEFLIYFQGNSAPDKSGLPSDRFSAERTGGSVSTLTIQRTQQEDSAVYLCASSFYPSGEYEQYFGPGTRLTVT.

The rearrangement uses TRBV15 and TRBJ2-2, with D perhaps matching TRBD1 or TRBD2 (5 bases each). Germline V gives CDR1 LNHNV, CDR2 YYDKDF (reference sequence). The CDR3 has 13 amino acids. V lost 9 bases, J lost 3 bases, and 11 bases lay in between. The CDR3 DNA follows: TGTGCCACGGGACGGCCTGACACCGGGGAGCTGTTTTTT. This gives the protein CATGRPDTGELFF.